The source of this T cell receptor (beta chain) is a study of monozygotic twins with inflammatory bowel disease. Study-level points and caveats: Among twins, concordant and discordant pairs did not differ in repertoire similarity, possibly from limited power. TCRbeta inverse Simpson diversity was decreased in IBD patients versus healthy co-twins. The authors could not tell different T cell subtypes apart.

The CDR3 spans 13 residues. In germline, CDR1 is DFQATT, CDR2 SNEGSKA (reference sequence). No sorting of T cells preceded isolation of total RNA from whole blood. TCRdb reprocessed the 5' RACE reads, keeping one entry per CDR3 protein, no DNA. In total, the table holds approximately 200,000 distinct CDR3 sequences. Note on this clonotype: Its antigen is not known.

The chain employs TRBV20-1 and TRBJ1-1. The receptor was isolated from a human donor with ulcerative colitis or Crohn's disease, or a healthy co-twin of an affected twin (not recorded which). Material for sequencing was blood. CDR3 amino acids: CSARDGGNTEAFF.